Reported below is one T cell receptor beta chain. Its specificity is not known. The CDR3 has 15 residues. With 3 bases clipped from V and 5 bases from J, the junction kept 8 bases outside the gene matches. The germline V gene encodes CDR1 MNHNS and CDR2 SASEGT. These data come from a study of cytomegalovirus exposure and HLA in healthy donors. The PCR had 60 Vbeta and 13 Jbeta primers. The protocol was immunoSEQ multiplex PCR, while the TCRdb copy is restricted to in-frame clones and leaves out a portion. The data contain about 230,000 clones, about 85% of them singletons. General study points: CMV serostatus was the sole immune exposure data available.

This chain uses TRBV6-1 with TRBJ1-2, with TRBD1 identical over 8 bases. Sequenced: PBMCs. The clonotype originates from a girl aged 2 to 10 in good health and CMV-seronegative. The CDR3 sequence is CASSDQPGQDYGYTF. The CDR3 DNA reads as TGTGCCAGCAGTGACCAGCCGGGACAGGATTATGGCTACACCTTC.